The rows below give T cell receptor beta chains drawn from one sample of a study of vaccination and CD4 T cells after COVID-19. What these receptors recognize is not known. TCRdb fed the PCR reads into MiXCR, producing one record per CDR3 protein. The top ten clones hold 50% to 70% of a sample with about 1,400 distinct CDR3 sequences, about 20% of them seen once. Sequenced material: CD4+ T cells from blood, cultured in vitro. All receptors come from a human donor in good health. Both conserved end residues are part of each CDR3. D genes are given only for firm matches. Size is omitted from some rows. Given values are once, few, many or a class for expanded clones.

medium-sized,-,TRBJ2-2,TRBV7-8,TGTGCCAGCACCCCCCGGAGGGGATCGAACACCGGGGAGCTGTTTTTT,CASTPRRGSNTGELFF
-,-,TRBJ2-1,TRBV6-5,TGTGCCAGCAGTTACTCGTTGAGAGGCGGTGAGCAGTTCTTC,CASSYSLRGGEQFF
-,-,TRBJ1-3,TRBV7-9,TGTGCCAGCAGCTTAGCTGGGTCCTCCGGAAACACCATATATTTT,CASSLAGSSGNTIYF
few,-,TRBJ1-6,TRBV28,TGTGCCAGCAGTTTATCAGGGGCGCTGGGTTCACCCCTCCACTTT,CASSLSGALGSPLHF
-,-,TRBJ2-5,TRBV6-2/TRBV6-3,TGTGCCAGCAGTTCGCCAGGGTCGGTCCCCCGAGAGACCCAGTACTTC,CASSSPGSVPRETQYF
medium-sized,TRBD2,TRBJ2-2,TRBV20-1,TGCAGTGCTAGAGAGACTAGCGCCAACACCGGGGAGCTGTTTTTT,CSARETSANTGELFF
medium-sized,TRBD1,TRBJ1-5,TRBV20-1,TGCAGTGTCAGGGACAGGGGAACCACTCAGCCCCAGCATTTT,CSVRDRGTTQPQHF
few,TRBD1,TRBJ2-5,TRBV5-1,TGCGCCAGCAGTTCGCCTGGACAGGGGAAAGAGACCCAGTACTTC,CASSSPGQGKETQYF
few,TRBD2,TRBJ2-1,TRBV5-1,TGCGCCAGCAGCCCCAACGGGGGGGGTAGCAATGAGCAGTTCTTC,CASSPNGGGSNEQFF
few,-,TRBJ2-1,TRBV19,TGTGCCAGTAGTAATCTCCCGGCCCGCTTAGGATCCGACAATGAGCAGTTCTTC,CASSNLPARLGSDNEQFF
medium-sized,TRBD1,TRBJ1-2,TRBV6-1,TGTGCCAGCCGGGGGGGACAGCTCTATGGCTACACCTTC,CASRGGQLYGYTF
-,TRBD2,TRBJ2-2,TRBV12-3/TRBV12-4,TGTGCCAGCGCCCCGGGAGGACGTCCCGGGGAGCTGTTTTTT,CASAPGGRPGELFF
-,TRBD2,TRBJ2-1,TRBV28,TGTGCCAGCAGTTTGGGCCTAGCGGGGAAAATTTCCTACAATGAGCAGTTCTTC,CASSLGLAGKISYNEQFF
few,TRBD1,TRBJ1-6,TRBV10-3,TGTGCCATCAGGCCGGGACAGCCTAATTCACCCCTCCACTTT,CAIRPGQPNSPLHF
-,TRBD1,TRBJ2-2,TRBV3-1,TGTGCCAGCAGCAGGACAGGGAGAACCGGGGAGCTGTTTTTT,CASSRTGRTGELFF
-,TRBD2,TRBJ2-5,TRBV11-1,TGTGCCAGCAGCCCCCGCATTAGCGGGAGAAAACAAGAGACCCAGTACTTC,CASSPRISGRKQETQYF
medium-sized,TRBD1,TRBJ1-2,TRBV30,TGTGCCTGTGGACAGGAGAACTATGGCTACACCTTC,CACGQENYGYTF
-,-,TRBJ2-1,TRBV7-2,TGTGCCAGCAGCTTAGGGGTCACTCGACGACTCTACAATGAGCAGTTCTTC,CASSLGVTRRLYNEQFF
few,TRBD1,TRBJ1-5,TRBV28,TGTGCCAGCAGCCTAGTGACAGGGGGAGGGTATCAGCCCCAGCATTTT,CASSLVTGGGYQPQHF
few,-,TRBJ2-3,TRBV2,TGTGCCAGCAGGACCATCCTAGGGGATACGCAGTATTTT,CASRTILGDTQYF
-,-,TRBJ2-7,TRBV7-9,TGTGCCAGCAGCTTAGGTTATAGGTTGGCATCCTACGAGCAGTACTTC,CASSLGYRLASYEQYF
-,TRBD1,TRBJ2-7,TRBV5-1,TGCGCCAGCAGCTTAGGACAGGGGGCCTACGAGCAGTACTTC,CASSLGQGAYEQYF
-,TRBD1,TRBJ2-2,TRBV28,TGTGCCAGCAGTTTCAGGGGGCGGACCGGGGAGCTGTTTTTT,CASSFRGRTGELFF
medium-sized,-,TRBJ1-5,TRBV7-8,TGTGCCAGCAGCTTCGGACAGCGCGATCAGCCCCAGCATTTT,CASSFGQRDQPQHF
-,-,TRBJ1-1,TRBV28,TGTGCCAGCAGAGGTTCCGAAACCGCCGCTTTTGAAGCTTTCTTT,CASRGSETAAFEAFF
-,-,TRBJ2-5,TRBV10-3,TGTGCCATCAGTGAGAACCAGCAAGAGACCCAGTACTTC,CAISENQQETQYF
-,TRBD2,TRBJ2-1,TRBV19,TGTGCCAGTAGTAACCGACTAGCGGGATACAATGAGCAGTTCTTC,CASSNRLAGYNEQFF
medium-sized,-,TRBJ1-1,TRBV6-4,TGTGCCAGCAAGGTGGAAGACAGCCTGAACACTGAAGCTTTCTTT,CASKVEDSLNTEAFF
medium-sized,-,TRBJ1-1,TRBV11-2,TGTGCCAGCAGCTTAGCCCTGAACACTGAAGCTTTCTTT,CASSLALNTEAFF
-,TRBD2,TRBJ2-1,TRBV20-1,TGCAGTGCGGCGAGAGCGGGGGTCTCCTACAATGAGCAGTTCTTC,CSAARAGVSYNEQFF
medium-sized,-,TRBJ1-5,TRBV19,TGTGCCAGTAGCCTACAGGTAGGCAATCAGCCCCAGCATTTT,CASSLQVGNQPQHF
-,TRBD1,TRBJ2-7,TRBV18,TGTGCCAGCTCACCTTACGGACAGGGCGCCGAGCAGTACTTC,CASSPYGQGAEQYF
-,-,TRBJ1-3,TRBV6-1,TGTGCCGGTCTGGGGGGGGGCTTATGGAGAAACACCATATATTTT,CAGLGGGLWRNTIYF
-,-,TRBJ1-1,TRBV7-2,TGTGCCAGCAGCTTATACGGCGGCACTGAAGCTTTCTTT,CASSLYGGTEAFF
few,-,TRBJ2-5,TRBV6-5,TGTGCCAGCAGTTACGATACCAAGAGAATCCAAGAGACCCAGTACTTC,CASSYDTKRIQETQYF
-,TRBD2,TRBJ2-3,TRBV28,TGTGCCAGCAGTTTTCTAGGTTTAGCGGGAGTATCAGATACGCAGTATTTT,CASSFLGLAGVSDTQYF
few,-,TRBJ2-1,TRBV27,TGTGCCAGCAGTTCCAGGACACCGCCCCTCGGTGAGCAGTTCTTC,CASSSRTPPLGEQFF
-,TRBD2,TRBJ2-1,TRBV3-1,TGTGCCAGCAGCTTCCTAGCGGCCAATGAGCAGTTCTTC,CASSFLAANEQFF
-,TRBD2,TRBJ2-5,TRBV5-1,TGCGCCAGCAGCTCCCTCAGCGGGGGCGGGGAGACCCAGTACTTC,CASSSLSGGGETQYF
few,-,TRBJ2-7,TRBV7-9,TGTGCCAGCAGCAAGAGAGAGGACTACGAGCAGTACTTC,CASSKREDYEQYF
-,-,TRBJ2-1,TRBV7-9,TGTGCCAGCAGCTTAGTGGCGATTGAGCAGTTCTTC,CASSLVAIEQFF
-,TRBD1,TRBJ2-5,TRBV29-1,TGCAGCGTCTTACAGGGGGCCAGGGAGACCCAGTACTTC,CSVLQGARETQYF
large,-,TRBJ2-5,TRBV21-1,TGTGCCAGCAGCAAAGTCCTGATCCTACAGGGGCCCCAAGAGACCCAGTACTTC,CASSKVLILQGPQETQYF
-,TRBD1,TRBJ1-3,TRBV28,TGTGCCAGCAGTTTAGCGGGGGGACAGGGGTATGGAAACACCATATATTTT,CASSLAGGQGYGNTIYF
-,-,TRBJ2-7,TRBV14,TGTGCCAGCAGCCAATCTCCAGGGACTGGCGAGCAGTACTTC,CASSQSPGTGEQYF
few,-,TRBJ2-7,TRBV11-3,TGTGCCAGCAGCTTAGGTGGAGACTCCTACGAGCAGTACTTC,CASSLGGDSYEQYF
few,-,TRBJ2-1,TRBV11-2,TGTGCCAGCAGCTTACGAGGGGCCGTTAGCGATGAGCAGTTCTTC,CASSLRGAVSDEQFF
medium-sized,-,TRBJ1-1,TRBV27,TGTGCCAGCAGTTCTCTCGGGACTCCCTCCCGGGACACTGAAGCTTTCTTT,CASSSLGTPSRDTEAFF
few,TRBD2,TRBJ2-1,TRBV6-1,TGTGCCAGCAGTCGGACTAGCGGGCCCTACAATGAGCAGTTCTTC,CASSRTSGPYNEQFF